The 18 T cell receptor beta chains listed next were all sequenced from one sample in a study of vaccination and CD4 T cells after COVID-19. With the Oncomine TCR Beta short-read assay, DNA from cultured CD4+ T cells was sequenced. It was cultured CD4+ T cells from which genomic DNA was extracted. Each CDR3 protein gets one entry after TCRdb re-called the PCR reads with MiXCR. The repertoire holds around 8,400 distinct CDR3 sequences, with about 39% as singletons. Their target antigens are unknown. Treatment of the sample: roughly nine-day PBMC culture with coronavirus spike peptide pools or control peptides (ViraFEST assay). From the unexposed donor, CD4+ T cells were collected ahead of the COVID-19 pandemic (2011-2018). The sample comprised CD4+ T cells from blood, cultured in vitro. All receptors derive from a human donor in good health.

V and J are TRBV7-2 and TRBJ2-3; D remains unclear. Germline CDR1 SGHTA, CDR2 FQGNSA. This CDR3 is 18 amino acids long. Trimming stripped 0 bases from V and 0 bases from J, with 16 bases between. Here the CDR3 DNA reads TGTGCCAGCAGCTTAGCGGCGCGGTCAGCCACTAGCACAGATACGCAGTATTTT. It is translated as CASSLAARSATSTDTQYF. Looking up the rest from reference TRBV7-2 and TRBJ2-3 gives the full variable domain: GAGVSQSPSNKVTEKGKDVELRCDPISGHTALYWYRQSLGQGLEFLIYFQGNSAPDKSGLPSDRFSAERTGGSVSTLTIQRTQQEDSAVYLCASSLAARSATSTDTQYFGPGTRLTVL.

This clonotype was detected a few times. This sequence joins TRBV6-2 or TRBV6-3 and TRBJ2-7, with TRBD2 identical over 14 bases. The junction had 2 bases not matched to a gene; V was cut back by 2 bases and J by 2 bases. Germline assignment: CDR1 MNHEY and CDR2 SVGEGT. The length of the CDR3 is 16 residues. The CDR3 sequence is CASSYGLAGGTYEQYF. CDR3 DNA: TGTGCCAGCAGTTACGGACTAGCGGGAGGTACCTACGAGCAGTACTTC.

This chain joins TRBV20-1 and TRBJ2-7; TRBD1 agrees at 7 bases. The germline gives CDR1 DFQATT, CDR2 SNEGSKA (reference sequence). Germline trimming cut 0 bases from V and 3 bases from J; bases unmatched to any gene: 5. The CDR3 is 14 residues long. The CDR3 here is CSARDPTGSYEQYF. Written as DNA, the CDR3 is TGCAGTGCTAGAGACCCGACAGGGAGCTACGAGCAGTACTTC.

The CDR3 sequence is CASRTSPPWMPYGYTF. The DNA for the CDR3 is TGTGCCAGCAGAACTTCCCCTCCTTGGATGCCGTATGGCTACACCTTC. This chain uses TRBV28 with TRBJ1-2, with no clear D. This CDR3 comprises 16 residues. CDR1 and CDR2 from the germline V gene are MDHEN and SYDVKM. V was trimmed by 6 bases and J by 5 bases, leaving 22 bases between them.

This clonotype was seen more than once but under ten times. The chain carries TRBV24-1 and TRBJ2-3; D is possibly TRBD1 (6 bases). The CDR3 covers 18 residues. Germline CDR1 KGHDR, CDR2 SFDVKD. The ends were cut back, 0 bases at V and 0 bases at J, with 15 bases in the middle. The CDR3: CATSDLHGTTASTDTQYF. The CDR3 DNA is TGTGCCACCAGTGATTTGCATGGGACAACCGCTAGCACAGATACGCAGTATTTT.

This clonotype has a handful of counts. This rearrangement joins TRBV5-6 to TRBJ2-5, with 7 bases lining up with TRBD2. There are 16 residues in the CDR3. J gave up 5 bases and V 7 bases, and 17 bases lay outside the gene matches. The germline V gene encodes CDR1 SGHDT and CDR2 YYEEEE. The CDR3, as DNA: TGTGCCAGCTCGAGGAGGGAGGGTACTAGGGAGGAGACCCAGTACTTC. This translates into CASSRREGTREETQYF.

The rearrangement uses TRBV24-1 and TRBJ2-1; 10 bases agree with TRBD2. The V gene's germline CDR1 is KGHDR and CDR2 SFDVKD. The CDR3 totals 16 residues. V lost 4 bases to trimming and J lost 7 bases; unmatched junction nucleotides: 9. Written as DNA, the CDR3 is TGTGCCACCAGTGACCGGACTAGCGGTCTTAGGAATGAGCAGTTCTTC. Translating it yields CATSDRTSGLRNEQFF.

The V gene is TRBV7-2, the J gene TRBJ2-5; D not resolved. Per the germline V gene, CDR1 is SGHTA and CDR2 is FQGNSA. Trimming cost V 7 bases and J 7 bases, with 16 bases left between them. This CDR3 comprises 13 residues. In DNA form, the CDR3 reads TGTGCCAGCACCCCGGGTAGGGAAGGGACCCAGTACTTC. As protein: CASTPGREGTQYF.

This chain uses TRBV6-2 or TRBV6-3 with TRBJ2-2; no firm D call. Trimming removed 5 bases at V and 6 bases at J, with 16 bases between. The CDR3 is 15 residues long. Germline V lookup: CDR1 MNHEY, CDR2 SVGEGT. The CDR3 coding sequence is TGTGCCAGCAGTCCCGCTTTAAGGGTGGCCGGGGAGCTGTTTTTT. Amino acids: CASSPALRVAGELFF.

The chain recombines TRBV20-1 with TRBJ2-1, with D hard to call. The germline V gene has CDR1 DFQATT and CDR2 SNEGSKA (reference sequence). The V gene lost 5 bases and the J gene lost 3 bases, with 11 bases spanning the gap. CDR3 length: 13 amino acids. Here the CDR3 DNA reads TGCAGTGCTCAGGACGGAAACTACAATGAGCAGTTCTTC. This codes for CSAQDGNYNEQFF.

The chain combines TRBV7-9 with TRBJ2-7; possible D gene TRBD1, 6 bases. Germline CDR1 is SEHNR and CDR2 is FQNEAQ (reference sequence). This CDR3 is 15 amino acids long. The germline V and J ends were trimmed by 4 bases and 2 bases, with 15 bases remaining between them. The CDR3 sequence is CASSSTDRTPYEQYF. CDR3 coding DNA: TGTGCCAGCAGCTCGACCGACAGGACCCCCTACGAGCAGTACTTC.

This clonotype was found a few times. V gene TRBV28 combines with J gene TRBJ1-1, with 10 positions matching TRBD1. This CDR3 contains 15 residues. Trimming cost V 4 bases and J 6 bases; bases outside gene matches: 8. CDR1 is MDHEN, CDR2 SYDVKM, per germline. The CDR3: CASSSLTGGISEAFF. The CDR3 nucleotides are TGTGCCAGCAGTTCCCTGACAGGGGGCATTTCTGAAGCTTTCTTT. Supplemented by reference TRBV28 and TRBJ1-1, the full variable domain reads DVKVTQSSRYLVKRTGEKVFLECVQDMDHENMFWYRQDPGLGLRLIYFSYDVKMKEKGDIPEGYSVSREKKERFSLILESASTNQTSMYLCASSSLTGGISEAFFGQGTRLTVV.

J is TRBJ2-7 and V is TRBV6-1; D may match TRBD1 or TRBD2 (5 bases each). This CDR3 has 19 amino acids. Germline V gives CDR1 MNHNS, CDR2 SASEGT. V lost 5 bases and J 2 bases, leaving 28 bases between the germline ends. The CDR3 DNA is TGTGCCAGCAGTACTGGAGCCGGGTTTCTCTCGGGGCTTGCCTACGAGCAGTACTTC. Amino acids: CASSTGAGFLSGLAYEQYF.

This clonotype was observed a handful of times. The chain links TRBV7-3 to TRBJ2-3, with 8 nucleotides matching TRBD1. This CDR3 comprises 15 residues. The V gene end was trimmed by 4 bases and the J gene end by 1 base; junction bases not matched to a gene: 4. Germline V lookup: CDR1 SGHTA, CDR2 FQGTGA. Written as DNA, the CDR3 is TGTGCCAGCAGCTATCCAGGGGGCGGCACAGATACGCAGTATTTT. Amino acids: CASSYPGGGTDTQYF.

The sample holds a few counts of this clonotype. The CDR3: CAISVGGGSGANQETQYF. Written as DNA, the CDR3 is TGTGCCATCAGTGTAGGGGGTGGTAGCGGAGCGAACCAAGAGACCCAGTACTTC. The rearrangement uses TRBV10-3 and TRBJ2-5; D could derive from TRBD1 or TRBD2 (6 bases each). This CDR3 is 18 amino acids long. Germline-derived CDR1 and CDR2 are ENHRY and SYGVKD. The V end lost 4 bases, the J end lost 0 bases, and 21 bases lay between the germline ends.

The chain joins TRBV6-2 or TRBV6-3 to TRBJ1-5; 10 bases line up with TRBD1. The CDR3 has 16 residues. Trimming took 6 bases from V and 7 from J; bases not matched to a gene: 12. Per the germline V gene, CDR1 is MNHEY and CDR2 is SVGEGT. The CDR3 reads CASRSFSGTGDQPQHF. CDR3 DNA: TGTGCCAGCAGGAGTTTTTCCGGGACAGGGGACCAGCCCCAGCATTTT.

Only a few counts were recorded for this clonotype. This sequence joins TRBV24-1 and TRBJ2-3; no reliable D call. The V gene lost 8 bases and the J gene lost 1 base, with 3 bases spanning the gap. Germline V gene lookup returns CDR1 KGHDR and CDR2 SFDVKD. The CDR3 sequence is 11 residues long. The CDR3 here is CATKGTDTQYF. For the CDR3, the DNA is TGTGCCACCAAGGGCACAGATACGCAGTATTTT.

This clonotype was observed once. This chain links TRBV19 with TRBJ2-3; perhaps TRBD2 as D (6 bases). The length of the CDR3 is 17 residues. Trimming stripped 3 bases from V and 0 bases from J, with 16 bases between. Per the germline V gene, CDR1 is LNHDA and CDR2 is SQIVND (reference sequence). CDR3 DNA: TGTGCCAGTAGTATCCGATTTGCTAGCGAAAGCACAGATACGCAGTATTTT. It yields the protein CASSIRFASESTDTQYF.